This TCR beta chain was observed in a study of blood T cell repertoires in COVID-19. Across the whole study: COVID-19 samples from acute and convalescent phases originated in the United States, Italy and Spain. The analysed material was cDNA or gDNA that came from T cells, B-cell-depleted T cells, or PBMCs.

V shed 2 bases and J 0 bases; nucleotides not matched to a gene: 1. CDR1 is SGHNT and CDR2 is YYREEE in the germline V gene (reference sequence). The CDR3 contains 16 residues. Original data processing: Counts of nucleated cells, estimated from reference gene primer amplification, were obtained. Here immunoSEQ multiplex PCR was the method, and the copy in TCRdb shows in-frame clones only, minus some. For V, J and clone size, that table is used; D and trimming come from the DNA. The repertoire has fewer than 250,000 clones, around four fifths of them found once; the top ten carry less than 3.5%. The receptor was isolated from a man aged 45-65 years with active or convalescent COVID-19. The chain links TRBV5-4 to TRBJ2-6; 8 bases match TRBD2. Specimen: peripheral blood. CDR3 coding DNA: TGTGCCAGCAGCTTCGGGGGGGACTCTGGGGCCAACGTCCTGACTTTC. Its translation is CASSFGGDSGANVLTF.